This T cell receptor beta chain was sequenced during a study of technical replicates of blood from several donors. Data came from immunoSEQ multiplex PCR; TCRdb stores just in-frame clones and leaves some out. This sample has some 100,000 clones, with nearly 96% found just once. J was trimmed by 8 bases and V by 4 bases; bases with no gene match: 7. The length of the CDR3 is 13 residues. CDR1 is SGHRS and CDR2 is YFSETQ in the germline V gene. Sequenced input: T cells isolated from PBMCs. The TCR comes from a human donor in good health. The V call is TRBV5-1, the J call TRBJ1-2, with 8 nucleotides matching TRBD1. The chain's CDR3 is CASSVGRGRGYTF. CDR3 coding DNA: TGCGCCAGCAGCGTTGGCAGGGGGCGAGGCTACACCTTC.